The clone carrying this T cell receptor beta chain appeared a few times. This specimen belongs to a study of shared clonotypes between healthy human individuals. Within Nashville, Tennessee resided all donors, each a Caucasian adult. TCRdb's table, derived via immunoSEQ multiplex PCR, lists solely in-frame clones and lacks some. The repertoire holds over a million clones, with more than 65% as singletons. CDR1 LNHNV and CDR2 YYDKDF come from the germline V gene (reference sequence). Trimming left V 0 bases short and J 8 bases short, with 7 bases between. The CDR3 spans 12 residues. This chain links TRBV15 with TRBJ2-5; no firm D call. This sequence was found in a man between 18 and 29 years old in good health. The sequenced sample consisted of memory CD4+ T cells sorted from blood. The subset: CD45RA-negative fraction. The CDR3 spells CATSRDQDTQYF. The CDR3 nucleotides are TGTGCCACCAGCAGAGATCAGGATACCCAGTACTTC.